What follows are 4 T cell receptor beta chains derived from one specimen sequenced in a study of T cells in Graves' hyperthyroidism and ophthalmopathy (dated by TCRdb to between 2018 and 2020). Library method: multiplex PCR. Sequencer: Illumina HiSeq 2000. TCR beta CDR3 regions were amplified from RNA transcripts. For the first round of RT-PCR on the TCR CDR3, the HTBI primer set was used together with the Qiagen OneStep RT-PCR kit. The public reads were reanalyzed by TCRdb: fastp trimming at Q25, MiXCR alignment, in-frame beta chains only. All rows with the same CDR3 protein become a single entry with the most common DNA and genes. Recorded for this sample are roughly 800,000 distinct CDR3 sequences; approximately 40% of them occurred a single time. The leading ten clones occupy roughly 8.3% of the sample. Sequenced material: blood. These receptors all stem from a man younger than 30 with Graves' hyperthyroidism.

The sample holds many counts of this clonotype. This chain connects TRBV7-3 to TRBJ1-1, with D possibly TRBD1 on 6 matching bases. Germline CDR1 SGHTA, CDR2 FQGTGA. The CDR3 covers 15 residues. The V and J ends lost 1 base and 2 bases respectively, with 11 bases between them. CDR3 nucleotide sequence: TGTGCCAGCAGCTTAAGAGGGGGGACTAACACTGAAGCTTTCTTT. Translating gives CASSLRGGTNTEAFF.

Concerning this clonotype itself: A much more abundant neighbour one base away suggests this may be a read error. The rearrangement uses TRBV7-2 and TRBJ2-7, with D unclear. V shed 3 bases and J shed 9 bases, with 21 bases lying between them. CDR1 is SGHTA, CDR2 FQGNSA, per germline. This CDR3 is built from 15 residues. The CDR3 DNA sequence: TGTGCCAGCAGCTTGCGGCCCGACGGGTTCGGCGGGCAGTACTTC. It specifies CASSLRPDGFGGQYF.

At least ten counts were recorded for this clonotype. This sequence joins TRBV15 and TRBJ1-2; no definite D call. This CDR3 comprises 17 residues. The V gene lost 2 bases and the J gene lost 1 base, with 17 bases spanning the gap. Germline V CDR1 and CDR2: LNHNV, YYDKDF (reference sequence). The CDR3 coding sequence is TGTGCCACCAGCAGACCCCACTGGACGGATTTTAACTATGGCTACACCTTC. Translating gives CATSRPHWTDFNYGYTF.

This clonotype was detected ten times or more. The V and J genes are TRBV9 and TRBJ1-1; perhaps TRBD1 as D (5 bases). This CDR3 spans 15 amino acids. Trimming pared 0 bases from V and 1 base from J, leaving 10 bases between. Germline-derived CDR1 and CDR2 are SGDLS and YYNGEE. In DNA, the CDR3 is TGTGCCAGCAGCGTAGTAGGGGTAGGGAACACTGAAGCTTTCTTT. Residues: CASSVVGVGNTEAFF.